The T cell receptor beta chain described here comes from a study of T cells in Graves' hyperthyroidism and ophthalmopathy (dated by TCRdb to the late 2010s). At the level of the whole study: Peripheral blood was collected at initial diagnosis, before any treatment. To identify distinguishing TCR V-J signatures, a discovery cohort of 100 patients was used, comprising 40 to 45 with Graves' ophthalmopathy and some 60 with stable Graves' hyperthyroidism. The paper describes TCR Vbeta CDR3 sequencing of 140 or so peripheral blood samples, made up of under 50 ophthalmopathy patients, roughly 80 hyperthyroidism patients and approximately 17 progressor patients. In addition, the study compared T-cell repertoires in thyroid tissue and in blood from over 5 Graves' hyperthyroidism patients. The approximately 100 discovery patients were divided at random into training and test sets in a 7:3 ratio. After blood sampling, hyperthyroidism patients were treated with methimazole at a starting dose of 30 mg daily, and ophthalmopathy patients were treated with high-dose intravenous methylprednisolone. An independent validation cohort of around 19 hyperthyroidism patients and more than 15 patients who later progressed to ophthalmopathy tested prospective prediction of ophthalmopathy.

The TCR beta CDR3 regions were amplified from the RNA transcripts. For the first round of RT-PCR on the TCR CDR3, the HTBI primer set was used together with the Qiagen OneStep RT-PCR kit. A second multiplex PCR round built the libraries, followed by size selection and purification. Paired-end sequencing of the libraries was performed with 100 bp reads on an Illumina HiSeq2000. The original methods were these. SOAPnuke was used to process the raw data, with reads discarded if the reads contained adapters or uncalled bases, had a mean Phred below 15, or lacked an exact constant-primer or identifier match. COPE v1.2.5 was used to merge the high-quality paired reads, and each unique nucleotide sequence was defined as a clonotype. Clonotypes were aligned to IMGT TRBV, TRBD and TRBJ reference segments using MiTCR v1.1. Analysis was restricted to V-J combinations with a frequency above 0.0001, which covered about 99% of repertoires. A TCS score was defined as the ratio of F50 (clonal expansion) to E x V (chaos), with BLOSUM62-based TCRdist applied between CDR3 peptides within each V-J. Welch's t-statistics and random forest reduced around 510 V-J features to 10 to 15, which were used in a naive Bayes classifier (R e1071). TCRdb reanalyzed the raw reads on its own, using fastp at Q25 for trimming and MiXCR for clone calling, and kept in-frame beta chains. A single entry per CDR3 protein holds the most common genes and DNA from its merged rows. The V and J calls follow TCRdb's processing rather than the paper's. The sample data list more than 500,000 distinct CDR3 sequences, and around 15% of these were observed just once. About 31% of the sample is in the top ten clones.

This clonotype was observed at least ten times. It lacks a known antigen. There are no base qualities to consult, and no much larger clone falls within one base. General conclusions and limits of the study: Most expanded thyroid clonotypes (frequency above 0.001) were also detected in blood, suggesting blood repertoires may reflect thyroid immune responses. In validation, progression to ophthalmopathy was predicted by the model with 70% to 71% sensitivity and under 85% specificity, a median of about 6 months before onset. Sample size was not statistically predetermined, and investigators were not blinded to group allocation. Ophthalmopathy was separated from stable hyperthyroidism by a 13 V-J signature model, with 85% to 90% sensitivity and roughly 81% specificity obtained in cross-validation and 80%/75% obtained in testing.

Moderately to severely active disease, a Clinical Activity Score of at least 3, a NOSPECS grade of at least 4, and a duration under 3 months were present in ophthalmopathy patients. Exclusion was applied to patients with uncontrolled infections, other autoimmune diseases, pregnancy or lactation. Clinical symptoms, serum thyroxine and TRAb, thyroid ultrasound, and orbital computed tomography formed the basis for the diagnoses. PBMCs were separated from 8 to 10 ml of fresh peripheral blood using Ficoll-Paque density gradient centrifugation. Total RNA was extracted with Trizol reagent, and quality was checked on an Agilent 2100 Bioanalyzer. Trimming removed 5 bases from V and 5 bases from J; the gene matches leave 10 bases unexplained. The CDR3, from cysteine to phenylalanine, totals 15 residues. CDR3 DNA is the only sequence kept; it has 45 bases, read in frame from the first base. CDR1 is given as MNHEY and CDR2 as SMNVEV, both from the germline V gene (reference sequence).

Sequenced sample: blood. The clonotype originates from a woman in her 30s with Graves' ophthalmopathy. The sequence is built from TRBV27 and TRBJ2-7, and 9 junction bases match TRBD1. Here the CDR3 is given as CASSPRDRAVDEQYF. Read as DNA, the sequence is TGTGCCAGCAGTCCTCGGGACAGGGCGGTCGACGAGCAGTACTTC.